The clone carrying this TCR beta chain has a count of ten or more. The target antigen is unknown. The source of the sample is a study of human T cells and chemical hapten exposure. Study-wide context: There were per-sample TCR yield variations, arising mainly from small pooled library volume differences.

Findings and limits, study-wide: There was no change with DPC sensitization in TCRs above 1 in 1000 frequency.

Individual cDNA molecules had unique molecular identifiers attached to them by the library. TCRdb passed the RACE reads through MiXCR, listing each CDR3 protein once. Found here are under 200,000 distinct CDR3 sequences, more than 25% of them singletons; the top ten hold less than 3%. Time point denoted: pre-sensitization, week 0. Treatment indicated: therapeutic diphenylcyclopropenone sensitization with weekly scalp DPC. This specimen consisted of whole blood, obtained in connection with sensitization to the hapten diphenylcyclopropenone (DPC). This receptor was obtained from a woman in her twenties or thirties with alopecia areata. Some clones in this sample may be carry-over from other donors' samples.

The CDR3, as DNA: TGTGCCAGCGTCGACTATCTACAAGAGACCCAGTACTTC. It translates to CASVDYLQETQYF. The J gene is TRBJ2-5, the V gene TRBV6-2 or TRBV6-3; TRBD2 might be the D (5 bases). Between the trimmed V and J ends, which lost 8 bases and 2 bases, there was a span of 12 bases. Germline CDR1 and CDR2: MNHEY and SVGEGT. The CDR3 sequence is 13 residues long.